The 21 T cell receptor beta chains below come from one sample, sequenced in a study of Tregs in tolerant kidney transplant recipients (dated 2019 in TCRdb). Library method: the immunoSEQ multiplex PCR assay. TCRdb carries this immuneACCESS record with in-frame sequences only. Its versions omit some clonotypes, under half of them owing to an unresolved V gene in the studies checked, with the rest unexplained. Present in this sample are around 50,000 clones, around 90% of which were seen just once. The ten largest clones add up to around 15% of the sample. The transplants used related donors along with nonmyeloablative bone marrow transplantation, and in the human trials mixed chimerism was transient. The sequences come from CD8+ T cells from blood (PBMCs), collected 24 months after the transplant. These receptors were obtained from a human patient who received a combined kidney and bone marrow transplant. After a transplant, certain T cells may trace back to the graft donor.

About this clone: Other DNA sequences in this specimen translate into the identical CDR3. The chain's CDR3 is CASSQDNDRVLSPLHF. The CDR3 nucleotides are TGCGCCAGCAGCCAAGATAACGACAGGGTCTTATCCCCCCTCCACTTT. V is TRBV4-3 and J is TRBJ1-6; 7 positions match TRBD1. The CDR3 length is 16 residues. Germline CDR1 is LGHNA and CDR2 is YSLEER. Losses at the gene ends were 0 bases for V and 13 bases for J; bases not matched to a gene: 12.

The genes are TRBV13 and TRBJ2-1, with D maybe TRBD1 (6 bases). This CDR3 spans 17 amino acids. V was pared by 4 bases and J by 3 bases, with 19 bases between. In germline, CDR1 is PRHDT, CDR2 FYEKMQ (reference sequence). The CDR3 DNA follows: TGTGCCAGCAGCTCACGGACGGACAGCGAATACTACAATGAGCAGTTCTTC. Translation: CASSSRTDSEYYNEQFF.

This chain joins TRBV12-5 and TRBJ1-1; possible D gene TRBD1, 6 bases. The CDR3 has 15 residues. V was trimmed by 1 base and J by 11 bases, leaving 20 bases between them. Germline V lookup: CDR1 LGHNT, CDR2 FRNRAP. The CDR3, as DNA: TGTGCTAGTGGTTTGGCCACAGGGACGGCTTTAGGGGCTTTCTTT. Protein sequence: CASGLATGTALGAFF.

The chain combines TRBV5-4 with TRBJ1-2; 9 positions agree with TRBD1. J was trimmed by 4 bases and V by 4 bases; bases with no gene match: 5. The CDR3 is made up of 14 amino acids. CDR1 is SGHNT, CDR2 YYREEE, per germline (reference sequence). CDR3: CASSPDRGGYGYTF. The CDR3 coding sequence is TGTGCCAGCAGCCCGGACAGGGGAGGCTATGGCTACACCTTC.

The chain employs TRBV19 and TRBJ2-3; no definite D call. CDR3 length: 15 residues. The V end was cut by 6 bases, the J end by 5 bases, with 18 bases between. The germline CDR1 and CDR2 sequences are LNHDA and SQIVND (reference sequence). In DNA, the CDR3 is TGTGCCAGTAGCCTGATCATTCGTGGCGGAGATACGCAGTATTTT. Residues: CASSLIIRGGDTQYF.

V and J are TRBV27 and TRBJ1-2; no clear D gene. Germline-derived CDR1 and CDR2 are MNHEY and SMNVEV (reference sequence). With 4 bases removed from V and 8 bases from J, the gap between germline ends came to 20 bases. The CDR3 runs to 15 residues. CDR3 sequence (DNA): TGTGCCAGCAGTTACTTGGGGAGGGATGATTGGGGCTACACCTTC. Encoded protein: CASSYLGRDDWGYTF.

The genes are TRBV4-1 and TRBJ2-3, with 12 bases fitting TRBD2. Germline CDR1 is MGHRA and CDR2 is YSYEKL. The V gene end was trimmed by 5 bases and the J gene end by 0 bases; junction bases not matched to a gene: 3. The length of the CDR3 is 16 residues. The CDR3 is CASSYGTSGSTDTQYF. CDR3 in DNA: TGCGCCAGCAGCTACGGGACTAGCGGGAGCACAGATACGCAGTATTTT.

The CDR3 loop reads CASSLIPGTGWDEQFF. CDR3 sequence (DNA): TGTGCCAGCAGCTTAATACCAGGGACAGGGTGGGATGAGCAGTTCTTC. The V gene is TRBV11-3, the J gene TRBJ2-1, with 9 bases identical to TRBD1. Per the germline V gene, CDR1 is SGHNT and CDR2 is YENEEA. V lost 2 bases and J lost 8; bases outside the gene matches: 10. The CDR3 runs 16 residues.

The gene calls are TRBV11-2 and TRBJ1-4; D may be TRBD1 (6 bases). The germline V gene encodes CDR1 SGHAT and CDR2 FQNNGV. This CDR3 has 15 amino acids. V dropped 1 base and J dropped 3 bases, with 9 bases sitting between them. This CDR3 reads CASSLGTVANEKLFF. In DNA form, the CDR3 reads TGTGCCAGCAGCTTAGGGACAGTAGCTAATGAAAAACTGTTTTTT.

The chain recombines TRBV9 with TRBJ2-5, with D perhaps TRBD2 (6 bases). V was cut by 0 bases and J by 1 base, with 10 bases left in between. This CDR3 comprises 15 residues. CDR1 SGDLS and CDR2 YYNGEE come from the germline V gene. In DNA form, the CDR3 reads TGTGCCAGCAGCGTAGTGGGGGGTTTCCAAGAGACCCAGTACTTC. Its protein is CASSVVGGFQETQYF.

This clone was observed once. The chain carries TRBV4-3 and TRBJ2-4; 8 bases match TRBD2. V shed 0 bases, J shed 7 bases, and the junction held 11 bases outside the gene matches. The length of the CDR3 is 17 residues. The germline gives CDR1 LGHNA, CDR2 YSLEER. CDR3 nucleotides: TGCGCCAGCAGCCAAGAGGCGCTAACGGGAGGGTTTAACATTCAGTACTTC. Its translation is CASSQEALTGGFNIQYF.

V gene TRBV27 combines with J gene TRBJ2-7; a weak D match, TRBD1 (5 bases). Trimming stripped 7 bases from V and 7 bases from J, with 11 bases between. From germline, CDR1 is MNHEY and CDR2 SMNVEV (reference sequence). There are 11 residues in the CDR3. The CDR3: CASNAGHEQYF. The CDR3 nucleotides read TGTGCCAGCAACGCCGGACATGAGCAGTACTTC.

The chain has TRBV7-3 and TRBJ2-3, with a weak D call TRBD1 (7 bases). Trimming took off 3 bases at V and 6 bases at J, with 19 bases between the two ends. Germline CDR1 reads SGHTA; CDR2 reads FQGTGA. The CDR3 spans 16 residues. CDR3: CASSFGTGDSTDTQYF. The DNA for the CDR3 is TGTGCCAGCAGCTTCGGAACAGGGGACTCCACGGATACGCAGTATTTT. Full variable domain (remainder filled in from reference TRBV7-3 and TRBJ2-3): GAGVSQTPSNKVTEKGKYVELRCDPISGHTALYWYRQSLGQGPEFLIYFQGTGAADDSGLPNDRFFAVRPEGSVSTLKIQRTERGDSAVYLCASSFGTGDSTDTQYFGPGTRLTVL.

This chain connects TRBV7-2 to TRBJ2-5; TRBD2 might be the D (6 bases). Germline V gene sequence: CDR1 SGHTA, CDR2 FQGNSA. The CDR3 spans 16 residues. The V end was cut by 2 bases, the J end by 8 bases, with 21 bases between. The chain's CDR3 is CASSLKWAGPPETQYF. CDR3 in DNA: TGTGCCAGCAGCTTAAAATGGGCGGGACCTCCTGAAACCCAGTACTTC.

The V gene is TRBV4-2, the J gene TRBJ2-1; TRBD2 agrees at 8 bases. Germline CDR1 is LGHNA and CDR2 is YNFKEQ. The V segment lost 10 bases and the J segment 4 bases; nucleotides outside the gene matches: 9. The CDR3 is 14 amino acids. The CDR3: CATQAGASYNEQFF. The CDR3 DNA reads TGTGCCACCCAAGCGGGAGCGTCTTACAATGAGCAGTTCTTC.

This rearrangement joins TRBV27 to TRBJ2-5; no reliable D call. Germline lookup yields CDR1 MNHEY and CDR2 SMNVEV (reference sequence). This CDR3 is built from 12 residues. Trimming removed 4 bases at V and 0 bases at J, with 3 bases between. CDR3 nucleotides: TGTGCCAGCAGTTCCGACCAAGAGACCCAGTACTTC. Residues: CASSSDQETQYF.

The chain carries TRBV7-9 and TRBJ2-7, with TRBD1 matching over 8 bases. The germline V gene has CDR1 SEHNR and CDR2 FQNEAQ (reference sequence). The trim removed 4 bases at V and 5 bases at J, leaving 13 bases unmatched. CDR3 length equals 16 residues. CDR3 bases: TGTGCCAGCAGCTCAGACGACAGGGGCATATACGACGAGCAGTACTTC. This translates into CASSSDDRGIYDEQYF.

This CDR3 is CASSPRTAPYEQYF. CDR3 coding DNA: TGTGCCAGCAGCCCCCGGACAGCCCCCTACGAGCAGTACTTC. J is TRBJ2-7 and V is TRBV9; possible D gene TRBD1, 6 bases. The CDR3 is made up of 14 amino acids. V lost 4 bases to trimming and J lost 2 bases, with 13 bases between them. From germline, CDR1 is SGDLS and CDR2 YYNGEE. The entire variable domain, with the rest obtained from reference TRBV9 and TRBJ2-7, is as follows: DSGVTQTPKHLITATGQRVTLRCSPRSGDLSVYWYQQSLDQGLQFLIQYYNGEERAKGNILERFSAQQFPDLHSELNLSSLELGDSALYFCASSPRTAPYEQYFGPGTRLTVT.

CDR3 in DNA: TGTGCCAGCTCACCACTTGTTTTTATGGGACAGCAAGTGAACACTGAAGCTTTCTTT. It specifies CASSPLVFMGQQVNTEAFF. The gene calls are TRBV18 and TRBJ1-1; 7 bases are shared with TRBD1. The V gene's germline CDR1 is KGHSH and CDR2 LQKENI. This CDR3 contains 19 residues. Trimming took 1 base from V and 0 from J; bases not matched to a gene: 14.

The chain recombines TRBV7-9 with TRBJ1-1; no clear D. The length of the CDR3 is 17 residues. V dropped 5 bases and J dropped 0 bases, with 19 bases sitting between them. CDR1 SEHNR and CDR2 FQNEAQ come from the germline V gene (reference sequence). Written as DNA, the CDR3 is TGTGCCAGCAGCGTTAGTGGCGGGGAACCCATGAACACTGAAGCTTTCTTT. Translating it yields CASSVSGGEPMNTEAFF.

The rearrangement joins TRBV19 to TRBJ2-7; D might be TRBD1 (5 bases). The CDR3 has 12 residues. V shed 7 bases and J shed 1 base, with 8 bases lying between them. Looked up from germline, CDR1 is LNHDA and CDR2 is SQIVND (reference sequence). This CDR3 reads CASMDTSYEQYF. The CDR3 region has the DNA TGTGCCAGTATGGACACTTCCTACGAGCAGTACTTC. The variable domain in full, with the rest retrieved from reference TRBV19 and TRBJ2-7, is DGGITQSPKYLFRKEGQNVTLSCEQNLNHDAMYWYRQDPGQGLRLIYYSQIVNDFQKGDIAEGYSVSREKKESFPLTVTSAQKNPTAFYLCASMDTSYEQYFGPGTRLTVT.